The 12 T cell receptor beta chains below all came from one sample that was sequenced in a study of a mutant IDH1 vaccine in newly diagnosed glioma. The repertoire was sequenced with immunoSEQ multiplex PCR; TCRdb's copy has only in-frame clones and lacks some. This table holds about 54,000 clones, approximately 80% found once. The time point denotes: baseline, week 1 (first vaccination visit). Treatment described: pre-vaccination baseline after standard-of-care therapy. The sample consisted of PBMCs, taken from a glioma patient treated with radiotherapy, temozolomide or both. The source of these receptors is a man between 18 and 29 years old with glioma.

This clone was seen just once. V gene TRBV6-6 combines with J gene TRBJ1-5; a weak D match, TRBD1 (6 bases). Germline V CDR1 and CDR2: MNHNY, SVGAGI (reference sequence). The length of the CDR3 is 14 residues. With 11 bases removed from V and 3 bases from J, the gap between germline ends came to 17 bases. The CDR3 DNA is TGTGCCGCATCCAAAAGGACAGACAATCAGCCCCAGCATTTT. As protein: CAASKRTDNQPQHF.

The genes are TRBV29-1 and TRBJ1-1; possible D gene TRBD1, 6 bases. Germline lookup yields CDR1 SQVTM and CDR2 ANQGSEA. There are 14 residues in the CDR3. The CDR3 DNA reads TGCAGTACTGAGGGGGGAAGAGTCGGCACTGAAGCTTTCTTT. It encodes CSTEGGRVGTEAFF.

In its sample, this clone was seen once. The chain recombines TRBV5-6 with TRBJ1-2; no clear D gene. CDR1 is SGHDT, CDR2 YYEEEE, per germline. The length of the CDR3 is 14 residues. Trimming stripped 6 bases from V and 7 bases from J, with 19 bases between. In DNA, the CDR3 is TGTGCCAGCAAGTCTGCAGGAACCGGAGGTGGCTACACCTTC. It yields the protein CASKSAGTGGGYTF.

The V and J genes are TRBV27 and TRBJ1-1; tentatively, D is TRBD1 (5 bases). Germline V gives CDR1 MNHEY, CDR2 SMNVEV (reference sequence). This CDR3 region has 13 residues. Trimming shortened V by 5 bases and J by 4 bases, and 11 bases separated the two germline ends. CDR3 DNA sequence: TGTGCCAGCAGTCACCAGACAGCCACTGAAGCTTTCTTT. As protein: CASSHQTATEAFF.

V usage is TRBV5-6 and J usage is TRBJ1-2; D gene uncertain. CDR1 and CDR2 (germline): SGHDT, YYEEEE. This CDR3 has 13 amino acids. V was clipped by 5 bases and J by 9 bases, with 17 bases between them. In DNA, the CDR3 is TGTGCCAGCAGGGAAACCGGACGCTCCAGCTACACCTTC. Residues: CASRETGRSSYTF. The full variable domain, with the rest looked up from reference TRBV5-6 and TRBJ1-2, is DAGVTQSPTHLIKTRGQQVTLRCSPKSGHDTVSWYQQALGQGPQFIFQYYEEEERQRGNFPDRFSGHQFPNYSSELNVNALLLGDSALYLCASRETGRSSYTFGSGTRLTVV.

The chain couples TRBV2 to TRBJ1-5; D is unclear. V shed 9 bases and J shed 0 bases, with 12 bases lying between them. This CDR3 contains 14 residues. CDR1 and CDR2 from the germline V gene are SNHLY and FYNNEI. Here the CDR3 DNA reads TGTGCCAGTCGGGCAGGCTATAGCAATCAGCCCCAGCATTTT. Amino acid sequence: CASRAGYSNQPQHF.

The chain joins TRBV6-1 to TRBJ2-7; tentatively, D is TRBD2 (5 bases). The CDR3 covers 12 residues. Trimming removed 1 base from V and 8 bases from J, with 9 bases in between. From germline, CDR1 is MNHNS and CDR2 SASEGT. The CDR3 spells CASSEGEIKQYF. The CDR3 nucleotides are TGTGCCAGCAGTGAAGGGGAGATAAAGCAGTACTTC.

The genes are TRBV25-1 and TRBJ2-1, with no clear D. Germline loops: CDR1 MGHDK, CDR2 SYGVNS. The CDR3 extends over 18 amino acids. Trimming shortened V by 2 bases and J by 0 bases, and 17 bases separated the two germline ends. This CDR3 reads CASSEVRGRGSSYNEQFF. The CDR3 coding sequence is TGTGCCAGCAGTGAAGTACGCGGCAGAGGTAGCTCCTACAATGAGCAGTTCTTC.

The CDR3 sequence: CASSERTAIRPEKLFF. The CDR3 DNA follows: TGTGCCAGCAGCGAGAGGACAGCAATACGACCTGAAAAACTGTTTTTT. The chain uses TRBV9 and TRBJ1-4; maybe TRBD1 (6 bases). Germline CDR1 is SGDLS and CDR2 is YYNGEE. This CDR3 is built from 16 residues. Trimming removed 3 bases from V and 7 bases from J, with 19 bases in between.

The table lists this clone with a count of one. The genes are TRBV5-4 and TRBJ1-3, with a possible D match to TRBD1 (5 bases). The CDR3 has 15 amino acids. Germline CDR1 reads SGHNT; CDR2 reads YYREEE (reference sequence). V was cut by 3 bases and J by 3 bases, with 13 bases left in between. CDR3 DNA: TGTGCCAGCAGCTCGCCCGGGGACGGTGGAAACACCATATATTTT. It yields the protein CASSSPGDGGNTIYF.

A single count supports this clone. In nucleotides, the CDR3 is TGTGCCTGGTCTAATGGAGGGACCAATGAGCAGTTCTTC. It specifies CAWSNGGTNEQFF. The chain has TRBV30 and TRBJ2-1, with a possible D match to TRBD2 (6 bases). The germline V gene has CDR1 GTSNPN and CDR2 SVGIG (reference sequence). Trimming removed 5 bases at V and 6 bases at J, with 14 bases between. This CDR3 region has 13 residues.

This clone appeared once. V is TRBV7-9 and J is TRBJ2-7, with D possibly TRBD2 on 5 matching bases. V lost 1 base and J lost 6, with 13 bases in between. This CDR3 region has 14 residues. Germline-derived CDR1 and CDR2 are SEHNR and FQNEAQ (reference sequence). The CDR3 loop is CASSLVGEGREQYF. CDR3 nucleotide sequence: TGTGCCAGCAGCTTAGTAGGTGAGGGCCGCGAGCAGTACTTC.